This T cell receptor beta chain emerged from a study of blood T cell repertoires in COVID-19. Sequenced by immunoSEQ multiplex PCR; TCRdb stores in-frame clones only, minus some. This table holds 250,000 to 350,000 clones, approximately 90% found once. The receptor was isolated from a woman aged 25 to 39 with COVID-19, enrolled during active disease. The specimen sequenced was peripheral blood.

The CDR3 loop is CASSGTGSYEQYF. The DNA for the CDR3 is TGTGCCAGCTCAGGGACAGGCTCCTACGAGCAGTACTTC. The genes are TRBV25-1 and TRBJ2-7; 8 bases are a match to TRBD1. CDR3 size: 13 residues. V lost 8 bases, J lost 0 bases, and 3 bases stayed unmatched. The germline gives CDR1 MGHDK, CDR2 SYGVNS.